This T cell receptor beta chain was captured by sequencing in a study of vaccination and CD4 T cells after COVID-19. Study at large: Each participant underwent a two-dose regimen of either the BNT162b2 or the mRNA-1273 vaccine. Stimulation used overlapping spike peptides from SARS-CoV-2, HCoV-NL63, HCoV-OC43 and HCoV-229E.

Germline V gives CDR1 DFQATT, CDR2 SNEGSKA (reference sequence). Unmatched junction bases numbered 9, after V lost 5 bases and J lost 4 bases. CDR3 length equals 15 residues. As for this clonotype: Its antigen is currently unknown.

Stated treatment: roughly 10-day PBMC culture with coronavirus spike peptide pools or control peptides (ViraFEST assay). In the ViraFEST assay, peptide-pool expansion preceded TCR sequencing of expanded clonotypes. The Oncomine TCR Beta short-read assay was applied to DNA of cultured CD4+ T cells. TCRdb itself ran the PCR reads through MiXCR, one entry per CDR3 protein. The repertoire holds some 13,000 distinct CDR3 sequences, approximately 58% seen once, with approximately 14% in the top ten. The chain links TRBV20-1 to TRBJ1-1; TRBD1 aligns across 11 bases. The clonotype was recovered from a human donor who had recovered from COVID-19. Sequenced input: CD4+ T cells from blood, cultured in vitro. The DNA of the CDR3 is TGCAGTGCTGATGACACCGGGACAGGGGGCACTGAAGCTTTCTTT. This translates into CSADDTGTGGTEAFF.